This T cell receptor (beta chain) is drawn from a study of shared clonotypes between healthy human individuals. As to this clone: Its target is unknown.

The method was immunoSEQ multiplex PCR; TCRdb's version includes in-frame clones alone and lacks a portion of them. The sample contains about 1.5 million clones, approximately 98% of which appear only once. Trimming removed 0 bases at V and 8 bases at J, with 6 bases between. Germline V gives CDR1 SGHKS, CDR2 YYEKEE (reference sequence). The CDR3 sequence is 12 residues long. Study-level findings and limits: Few donors limited the genetic and exposure-history diversity represented.

V gene TRBV5-5 combines with J gene TRBJ2-1; possibly TRBD2 for D (5 bases). The sample was naive CD4+ T cells sorted from blood. Subset meaning: CD45RA+ positively selected. This receptor was taken from a man aged 25-45 years in good health. The CDR3 bases are TGTGCCAGCAGCTTGGGACTATATGAGCAGTTCTTC. Translated: CASSLGLYEQFF. Looking up the rest from reference TRBV5-5 and TRBJ2-1 gives the full variable domain: DAGVTQSPTHLIKTRGQQVTLRCSPISGHKSVSWYQQVLGQGPQFIFQYYEKEERGRGNFPDRFSARQFPNYSSELNVNALLLGDSALYLCASSLGLYEQFFGPGTRLTVL.